These 20 T cell receptor beta chains were sequenced from one sample in a study of T cells in Graves' hyperthyroidism and ophthalmopathy. Amplification targeted TCR beta CDR3 regions from RNA transcripts. During a first-round RT-PCR of the TCR CDR3, the HTBI primer set was used. One entry per CDR3 protein, called by TCRdb with MiXCR from the multiplex PCR reads. The repertoire holds over 45,000 distinct CDR3 sequences, with less than 60% as singletons. Material for sequencing was blood. The receptor set was obtained from a woman aged 50 to 60 with Graves' ophthalmopathy.

The chain uses TRBV10-3 and TRBJ1-2, with D maybe TRBD1 (6 bases). Germline V CDR1 and CDR2: ENHRY, SYGVKD. CDR3 size: 18 residues. V dropped 11 bases and J dropped 4 bases, with 32 bases sitting between them. CDR3 sequence (DNA): TGTGCCTGTGCGGCTCAAGGGGCGGGGGCAGGGATGATCTATGGCTACACCTTC. Its translation: CACAAQGAGAGMIYGYTF.

The V and J genes are TRBV19 and TRBJ1-1; no reliable D call. Trimming took 2 bases from V and 0 from J, leaving 4 bases between them. Germline values: CDR1 LNHDA, CDR2 SQIVND (reference sequence). This CDR3 has 13 amino acids. CDR3 bases: TGTGCCAGTAGTATAACATTGAACACTGAAGCTTTCTTT. It yields the protein CASSITLNTEAFF.

This rearrangement joins TRBV7-3 to TRBJ2-5; tentatively, D is TRBD1 or TRBD2 (5 bases each). The CDR3 contains 14 residues. Trimming cost V 2 bases and J 2 bases, with 9 bases left between them. The germline V gene has CDR1 SGHTA and CDR2 FQGTGA. CDR3: CASSLLGTQETQYF. DNA of the CDR3: TGTGCCAGCAGCTTACTTGGGACGCAAGAGACCCAGTACTTC.

This clonotype was counted at least ten times. The rearrangement links TRBV4-1 to TRBJ1-2; no clear D gene. The V and J ends lost 4 bases and 0 bases respectively, with 12 bases between them. CDR3 length equals 15 residues. The germline gives CDR1 MGHRA, CDR2 YSYEKL. CDR3 bases: TGCGCCAGCAGCCCGAACGGCGGGCCTAACTATGGCTACACCTTC. Translating gives CASSPNGGPNYGYTF.

This clonotype has at least ten counts. This chain connects TRBV19 to TRBJ2-7, with TRBD1 matching 8 bases. Trimming at V came to 7 bases and at J to 2 bases, leaving 7 bases not matched to a gene. This CDR3 contains 14 residues. Germline V gives CDR1 LNHDA, CDR2 SQIVND (reference sequence). The CDR3 loop is CASKPGQDPYEQYF. The CDR3 region has the DNA TGTGCCAGTAAACCGGGACAGGACCCCTACGAGCAGTACTTC.

This rearrangement joins TRBV20-1 to TRBJ2-5; 11 bases align to TRBD2. V gave up 6 bases and J gave up 7 bases; unmatched junction bases: 1. Germline CDR1 is DFQATT and CDR2 is SNEGSKA (reference sequence). The CDR3 has 11 residues. Written as DNA, the CDR3 is TGCAGTGCGGGGACTAGCGGGACCCAGTACTTC. Translating gives CSAGTSGTQYF.

With respect to this clonotype: With a much larger clone just one base away, this may be a read error. The chain couples TRBV4-1 to TRBJ1-1; D not certain. With 2 bases removed from V and 8 bases from J, the gap between germline ends came to 18 bases. This CDR3 has 15 amino acids. Germline V gene data show CDR1 as MGHRA and CDR2 as YSYEKL. CDR3 residues: CASSQPLQRTQEAFF. Here the CDR3 DNA reads TGCGCCAGCAGCCAACCACTACAACGCACCCAGGAAGCTTTCTTT.

A note on this clonotype: A read error is likely, as this CDR3 ends without the conserved phenylalanine or tryptophan. The chain combines TRBV9 with TRBJ2-7; 8 positions agree with TRBD1. The CDR3 covers 16 residues. Germline CDR1 and CDR2: SGDLS and YYNGEE. This CDR3 is CASSPHGAGGSYGQYI. Written as DNA, the CDR3 is TGTGCCAGCAGCCCGCACGGGGCAGGGGGCTCCTACGGGCAGTACATC.

In its sample, this clonotype was seen many times. This chain uses TRBV12-3 or TRBV12-4 with TRBJ1-6; 8 bases line up with TRBD1. J was trimmed by 9 bases and V by 6 bases; bases with no gene match: 7. This CDR3 has 14 residues. DNA for the CDR3: TGTGCCAGCAGCCCTACAGGGGGGAGTTCACCCCTCCACTTT. This gives the protein CASSPTGGSSPLHF.

This clonotype occurred many times. The rearrangement uses TRBV6-6 and TRBJ1-1, with a possible D match to TRBD1 (5 bases). Germline CDR1 and CDR2: MNHNY and SVGAGI (reference sequence). Trimming pared 2 bases from V and 5 bases from J, leaving 18 bases between. The CDR3 totals 16 residues. The CDR3 loop is CASSYGATPGGTEAFF. CDR3 DNA sequence: TGTGCCAGCAGTTACGGGGCCACCCCGGGAGGGACTGAAGCTTTCTTT.

This clonotype was seen ten or more times. The gene calls are TRBV27 and TRBJ2-7; D is unresolved. This CDR3 spans 13 amino acids. Between the trimmed V and J ends, which lost 3 bases and 7 bases, there was a span of 13 bases. The V gene's germline CDR1 is MNHEY and CDR2 SMNVEV (reference sequence). CDR3 region: CASSFTFLGEQYF. The DNA of the CDR3 is TGTGCCAGCAGTTTTACCTTTTTGGGGGAGCAGTACTTC.

This clonotype was seen repeatedly, ten times or more. The genes are TRBV19 and TRBJ1-5; 7 bases are shared with TRBD1. Germline V CDR1 and CDR2: LNHDA, SQIVND (reference sequence). CDR3 length equals 16 residues. V was clipped by 4 bases and J by 0 bases; unmatched bases: 6. The CDR3 DNA is TGTGCCAGTAGTAAAGGGACAGCTTATAGCAATCAGCCCCAGCATTTT. Its protein is CASSKGTAYSNQPQHF.

A single count supports this clonotype. This rearrangement joins TRBV19 to TRBJ2-2, with TRBD1 as a possible D gene (6 bases). Trimming pared 7 bases from V and 4 bases from J, leaving 13 bases between. CDR1 and CDR2 from the germline V gene are LNHDA and SQIVND (reference sequence). The CDR3 consists of 14 residues. The DNA of the CDR3 is TGTGCCAGTACTAAACAGGGTAGCACCGGGGAGCTGTTTTTT. Encoded protein: CASTKQGSTGELFF.

With respect to this clonotype: The final CDR3 position lacks the conserved phenylalanine or tryptophan, pointing to a likely read error. This rearrangement joins TRBV27 to TRBJ2-5; tentative D call: TRBD2 (5 bases). The CDR3 runs to 15 residues. The germline CDR1 and CDR2 sequences are MNHEY and SMNVEV (reference sequence). V was pared by 4 bases and J by 7 bases, with 19 bases between. CDR3 sequence reads: CASSSWGDGVGTQYS. The CDR3 bases are TGTGCCAGCAGTTCTTGGGGAGATGGGGTTGGGACCCAGTACTCC.

This clonotype was detected only once. A clone one base away is much larger, so this may be a read error. V gene TRBV12-3 or TRBV12-4 combines with J gene TRBJ1-1; D gene unclear. The CDR3 extends over 15 amino acids. The CDR3 is CASSLGAGRDTEALF. The CDR3 DNA sequence: TGTGCCAGCAGTTTAGGTGCGGGTCGAGACACTGAAGCTTTATTT.

The V gene is TRBV7-2, the J gene TRBJ2-1, with 12 nucleotides matching TRBD2. Germline CDR1 is SGHTA and CDR2 is FQGNSA. This CDR3 is built from 16 residues. After removal of 5 bases from V and 6 bases from J, the junction contained 8 bases not matched to a gene. CDR3 amino acids: CASSPLAGGPVNEQFF. As DNA, the CDR3 is TGTGCCAGCAGCCCCCTAGCGGGAGGGCCGGTCAATGAGCAGTTCTTC.

This clonotype came up many times. The J gene is TRBJ1-4, the V gene TRBV9; D call uncertain. The CDR3 loop spans 14 amino acids. V lost 2 bases, J lost 7 bases, and 12 bases lay in between. CDR1 and CDR2 (germline): SGDLS, YYNGEE. The CDR3 DNA sequence: TGTGCCAGCAGCGTTACGGATATAGGTGAAAAACTGTTTTTT. It encodes CASSVTDIGEKLFF.

Points on this clonotype: The CDR3 carries no conserved terminal phenylalanine or tryptophan, so it likely arises from a read error. The CDR3 DNA follows: TGCAGCACGGACAGCCTGAACACTGAAGCTTTCATT. It translates to CSTDSLNTEAFI. The V and J genes are TRBV29-1 and TRBJ1-1; D may be TRBD1 (6 bases). Germline CDR1 SQVTM, CDR2 ANQGSEA. The CDR3 is made up of 12 amino acids. The V end was cut by 8 bases, the J end by 0 bases, with 10 bases between.

Of note for this clonotype: A much more abundant neighbour one base away suggests this may be a read error. Written as DNA, the CDR3 is TGTGCCAGCAGTTTAACAGCGAACACTGAAGCTTTCTTT. It translates to CASSLTANTEAFF. V is TRBV12-3 or TRBV12-4 and J is TRBJ1-1; D gene ambiguous. CDR3 length equals 13 residues. Trimming shortened V by 2 bases and J by 1 base, and 5 bases separated the two germline ends.

Details on this clonotype: A read error may explain this, as a much larger clone is one base away. This chain connects TRBV7-3 to TRBJ1-4; maybe TRBD1 (5 bases). The CDR3 spans 15 residues. CDR1 and CDR2 (germline): SGHTA, FQGTGA. This CDR3 is CASSQDFSGDERLFF. The CDR3 DNA sequence: TGCGCCAGCAGCCAAGATTTCTCGGGGGATGAAAGACTGTTTTTT.